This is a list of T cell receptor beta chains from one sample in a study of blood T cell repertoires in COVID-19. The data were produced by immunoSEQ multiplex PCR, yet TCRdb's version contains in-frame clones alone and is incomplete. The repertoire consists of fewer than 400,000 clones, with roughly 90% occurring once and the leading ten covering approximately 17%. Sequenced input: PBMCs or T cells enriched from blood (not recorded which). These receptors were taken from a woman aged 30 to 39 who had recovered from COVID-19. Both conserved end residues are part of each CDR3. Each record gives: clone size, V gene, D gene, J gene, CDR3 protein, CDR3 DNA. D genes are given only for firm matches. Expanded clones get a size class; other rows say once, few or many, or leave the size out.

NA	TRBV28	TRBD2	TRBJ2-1	CASSRTSGGNEQFF	TGTGCCAGCAGCAGGACTAGCGGGGGAAATGAGCAGTTCTTC
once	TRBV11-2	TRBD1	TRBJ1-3	CASTRQGNSGNTIYF	TGTGCCAGCACCAGACAGGGGAACTCTGGAAACACCATATATTTT
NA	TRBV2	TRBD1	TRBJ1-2	CASRGQGQVYGYTF	TGTGCCAGCAGGGGACAGGGACAGGTCTATGGCTACACCTTC
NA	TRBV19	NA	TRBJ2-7	CASSIGEVSYEQYF	TGTGCCAGTAGTATTGGGGAGGTCTCCTACGAGCAGTACTTC
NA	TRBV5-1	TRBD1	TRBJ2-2	CASRTGQGLSGELFF	TGCGCCAGCAGAACGGGACAGGGTCTTTCCGGGGAGCTGTTTTTT
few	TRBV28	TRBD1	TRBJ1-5	CASSSGGRGQPQHF	TGTGCCAGCAGTTCAGGGGGCAGAGGTCAGCCCCAGCATTTT
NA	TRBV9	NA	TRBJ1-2	CASSGNGFGYTF	TGTGCCAGCAGCGGAAACGGGTTTGGCTACACCTTC
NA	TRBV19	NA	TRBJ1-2	CASSTRQRGNYGYTF	TGTGCCAGTAGTACCCGACAGAGGGGGAACTATGGCTACACCTTC
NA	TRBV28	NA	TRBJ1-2	CASTLGTGAYGYTF	TGTGCCAGCACCTTAGGGACGGGAGCCTATGGCTACACCTTC
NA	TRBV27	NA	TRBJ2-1	CASSLAESSYNEQFF	TGTGCCAGCAGTTTAGCGGAGAGCTCCTACAATGAGCAGTTCTTC
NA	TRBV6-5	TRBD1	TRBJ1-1	CATIRQGMNTEAFF	TGTGCCACCATTCGACAGGGGATGAACACTGAAGCTTTCTTT
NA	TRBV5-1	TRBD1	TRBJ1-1	CASSPGQGAAEAFF	TGCGCCAGCAGCCCTGGACAGGGGGCCGCTGAAGCTTTCTTT
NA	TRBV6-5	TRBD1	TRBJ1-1	CASRAGDRQEAFF	TGTGCCAGCAGGGCTGGGGACAGACAGGAAGCTTTCTTT
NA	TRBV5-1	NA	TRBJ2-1	CASSLDSEQFF	TGCGCCAGCAGCTTGGACTCTGAGCAGTTCTTC
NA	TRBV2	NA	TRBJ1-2	CASSEAGTPANYGYTF	TGTGCCAGCAGTGAAGCAGGGACACCTGCTAACTATGGCTACACCTTC
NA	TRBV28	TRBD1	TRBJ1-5	CASTLRGRRFGQPQHF	TGTGCCAGCACCCTGAGGGGGCGGAGGTTCGGACAGCCCCAGCATTTT
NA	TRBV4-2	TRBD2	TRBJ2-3	CASRAGTSADTQYF	TGTGCCAGCAGAGCCGGGACTAGCGCAGATACGCAGTATTTT
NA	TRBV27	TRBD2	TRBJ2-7	CASSFSLAGEQYF	TGTGCCAGCAGTTTTTCTCTAGCGGGAGAGCAGTACTTC
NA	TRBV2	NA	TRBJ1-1	CASSGAGLTEAFF	TGTGCCAGCAGTGGGGCAGGGTTGACTGAAGCTTTCTTT
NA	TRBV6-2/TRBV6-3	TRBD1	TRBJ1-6	CASSFGTAYNSPLHF	TGTGCCAGCAGTTTTGGGACAGCATATAATTCACCCCTCCACTTT
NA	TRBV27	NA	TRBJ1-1	CAAQSLMNTEAFF	TGTGCCGCACAGAGCCTTATGAACACTGAAGCTTTCTTT
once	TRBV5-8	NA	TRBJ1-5	CASSLPESNQPQHF	TGTGCCAGCAGCTTGCCGGAGAGCAATCAGCCCCAGCATTTT
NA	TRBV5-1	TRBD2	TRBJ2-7	CASSTGRSSYEQYF	TGCGCCAGCAGCACCGGGAGGAGCTCCTACGAGCAGTACTTC
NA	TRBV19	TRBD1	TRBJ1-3	CASSGQGTSGNTIYF	TGTGCCAGTTCCGGACAGGGGACCTCTGGAAACACCATATATTTT
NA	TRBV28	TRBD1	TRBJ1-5	CASRSGTGVFGNQPQHF	TGTGCCAGCAGGTCCGGGACAGGGGTTTTCGGCAATCAGCCCCAGCATTTT
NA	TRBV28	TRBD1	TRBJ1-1	CASSLGGQLNTEAFF	TGTGCCAGCAGTTTAGGGGGACAGTTGAACACTGAAGCTTTCTTT
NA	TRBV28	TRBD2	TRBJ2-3	CASSLISLAGVDTQYF	TGTGCCAGCAGTTTAATATCACTAGCGGGAGTAGATACGCAGTATTTT
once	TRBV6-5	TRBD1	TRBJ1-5	CASSGTGGNQPQHF	TGTGCCAGTTCGGGGACAGGGGGCAATCAGCCCCAGCATTTT
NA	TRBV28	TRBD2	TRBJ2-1	CASTPGRDNEQFF	TGTGCCAGCACCCCGGGGAGGGACAATGAGCAGTTCTTC